Included here is one T cell receptor (beta chain) sequence, with context. These data originate in a study of blood T cell repertoires in COVID-19. Turning to the study itself: From the United States, Italy and Spain came samples of acute and convalescent COVID-19. The cDNA or gDNA used as material had been derived from T cells, B-cell-depleted T cells, or PBMCs.

In the authors' workflow: Amplification from reference gene primers served as the basis for estimated nucleated cell counts. The protocol was immunoSEQ multiplex PCR, while the TCRdb copy is restricted to in-frame clones and leaves out a portion. V and J calls and clone size are as listed in that table; D and trimming were resolved from the DNA. The sample includes roughly 300,000 clones, about nine tenths seen only once; the top ten take 1.5% to 2%. The length of the CDR3 is 13 residues. The V gene's germline CDR1 is GTSNPN and CDR2 SVGIG (reference sequence). The V end was cut by 4 bases, the J end by 6 bases, with 15 bases between.

The chain couples TRBV30 to TRBJ1-2; D is uncertain. Input material: peripheral blood. This receptor was identified in a woman in her twenties or thirties with COVID-19, enrolled during active disease. In DNA form, the CDR3 reads TGTGCCTGGAACCGCCCCAACGGGAATGGCTACACCTTC. Its translation is CAWNRPNGNGYTF.